This TCR beta chain was recorded in a study of T cell changes during pregnancy in multiple sclerosis. The method was immunoSEQ multiplex PCR; TCRdb's version includes in-frame clones alone and lacks a portion of them. The sample lists approximately 100,000 clones, 94% occurring once. Germline CDR1 reads LGHNA; CDR2 reads YSLEER. The CDR3 extends over 15 amino acids. V dropped 4 bases and J dropped 4; count of bases not matched to a gene: 8. The clonotype comes from a female donor with multiple sclerosis, enrolled in a pregnancy study. The input for sequencing was peripheral blood, taken in the third trimester of pregnancy. The V call is TRBV4-3, the J call TRBJ2-7; 9 nucleotides match TRBD1. Here the CDR3 reads CASSPWTGVGYEQYF. The DNA for the CDR3 is TGCGCCAGCAGCCCTTGGACAGGGGTTGGGTACGAGCAGTACTTC.